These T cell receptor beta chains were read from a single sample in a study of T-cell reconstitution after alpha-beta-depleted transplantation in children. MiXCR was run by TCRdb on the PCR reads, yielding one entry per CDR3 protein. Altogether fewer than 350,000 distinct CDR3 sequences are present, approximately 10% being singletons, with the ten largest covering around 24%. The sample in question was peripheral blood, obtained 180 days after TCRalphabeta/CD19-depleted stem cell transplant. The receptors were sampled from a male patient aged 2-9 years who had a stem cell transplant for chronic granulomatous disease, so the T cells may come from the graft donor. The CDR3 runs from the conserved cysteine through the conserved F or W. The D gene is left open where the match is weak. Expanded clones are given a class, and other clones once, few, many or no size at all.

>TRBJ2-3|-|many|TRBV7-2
TGTGCCAGCAGCCCCGAGGGCCTCCGGCGAGCAGATACGCAGTATTTT
CASSPEGLRRADTQYF
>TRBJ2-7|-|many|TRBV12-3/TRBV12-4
TGTGCCAGCAGTTTCTCGCAGGGGCCCCACTACGAGCAGTACTTC
CASSFSQGPHYEQYF
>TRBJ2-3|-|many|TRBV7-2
TGTGCCAGCAGCCCTCCCGGGGGGCACAGAGATACGCAGTATTTT
CASSPPGGHRDTQYF
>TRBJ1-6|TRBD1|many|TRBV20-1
TGCAGTGCAACTACCGGGACAGGATCCAATTCACCCCTCCACTTT
CSATTGTGSNSPLHF
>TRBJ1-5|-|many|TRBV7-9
TGTGCCAGCAGCTTTATTGATGTCAATCAGCCCCAGCATTTT
CASSFIDVNQPQHF
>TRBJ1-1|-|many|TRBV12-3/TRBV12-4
TGTGCCAGCAGTAAGACACGGAACACTGAAGCTTTCTTT
CASSKTRNTEAFF
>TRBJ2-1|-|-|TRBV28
TGTGCCAGCAGTTGGAGACGGTGGGTCCTAACAACTATTTACAATGAGCAGTTCTTC
CASSWRRWVLTTIYNEQFF
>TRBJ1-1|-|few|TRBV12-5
TGTGCTAGTGGTTATGAAGCTTTCTTT
CASGYEAFF
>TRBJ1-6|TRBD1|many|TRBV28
TGTGCCAGTAATAGGGGGCAGGGAGGATCACCCCTCCACTTT
CASNRGQGGSPLHF
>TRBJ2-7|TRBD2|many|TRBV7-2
TGTGCCAGCAGCTTACACCTCCGGGGGGGCTACGAGCAGTACTTC
CASSLHLRGGYEQYF
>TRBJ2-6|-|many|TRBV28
TGTGCCAGCAGTCCCCCTGGGAGGGGGCATAGGGCCAACGTCCTGACTTTC
CASSPPGRGHRANVLTF
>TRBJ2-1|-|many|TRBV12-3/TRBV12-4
TGTGCCAGCTCCATGGGTAGATTCTACAATGAGCAGTTCTTC
CASSMGRFYNEQFF
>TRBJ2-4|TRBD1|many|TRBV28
TGTGCCAGTTCTCCCAGGGGGATAGCCAAAAACATTCAGTACTTC
CASSPRGIAKNIQYF
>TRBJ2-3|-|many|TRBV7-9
TGTGCCAGCAGCTCTGGACAGCTAGATACGCAGTATTTT
CASSSGQLDTQYF
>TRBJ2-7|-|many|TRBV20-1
TGCAGTGCTAGAGATCCGCGCCTGACCTACGAGCAGTACTTC
CSARDPRLTYEQYF
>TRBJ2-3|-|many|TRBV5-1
TGCGCCAGCAGCTTTGGTAGCGCCTACACAGATACGCAGTATTTT
CASSFGSAYTDTQYF
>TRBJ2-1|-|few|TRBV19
TGTGCCAGTAGTCCTCGGAGTTTAGGGATCTACAATGAGCAGTTCTTC
CASSPRSLGIYNEQFF
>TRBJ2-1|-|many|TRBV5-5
TGTGCCAGCAGCGGCACTATCCCGAGCTCCTACAATGAGCAGTTCTTC
CASSGTIPSSYNEQFF
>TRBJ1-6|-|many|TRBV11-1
TGTGCCAGCAGCTTTCAGGGGCTTTCACCCCTCCACTTT
CASSFQGLSPLHF
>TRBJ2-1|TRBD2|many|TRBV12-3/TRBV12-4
TGTGCCAGCAGGAGCGGGACTAGCAGTTACAATGAGCAGTTCTTC
CASRSGTSSYNEQFF
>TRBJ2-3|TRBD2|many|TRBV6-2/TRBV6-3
TGTGCCAGCAGTTACCCGCTACAGGGGACTAGCGGGAGGGTGGATACGCAGTATTTT
CASSYPLQGTSGRVDTQYF
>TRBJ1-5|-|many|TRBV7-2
TGTGCCAGCAGCCCAAGAATGGGTCAGCCCCAGCATTTT
CASSPRMGQPQHF
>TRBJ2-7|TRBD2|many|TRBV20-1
TGCAGTGCTAGCCAGACTAGCGGGAGCTCCTACGAGCAGTACTTC
CSASQTSGSSYEQYF
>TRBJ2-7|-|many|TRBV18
TGTGCCAGCTCACCAGGGGCAGTTTCCTACGAGCAGTACTTC
CASSPGAVSYEQYF
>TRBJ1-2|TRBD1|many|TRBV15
TGTGCCACCAGCACTTTGGGACAGGGGGAAAACTATGGCTACACCTTC
CATSTLGQGENYGYTF
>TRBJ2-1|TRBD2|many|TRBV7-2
TGTGCCAGCGTCGGACTAGCGGGCTTCAATGAGCAGTTCTTC
CASVGLAGFNEQFF
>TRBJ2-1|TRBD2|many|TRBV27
TGTGCCAGCAGTTTGATTCCAGCGGGAGCTGGCGAGCAGTTCTTC
CASSLIPAGAGEQFF
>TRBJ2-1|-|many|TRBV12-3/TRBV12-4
TGTGCCAGCAGCCTGACCTTGGAGCAGTTCTTC
CASSLTLEQFF
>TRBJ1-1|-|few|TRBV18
TGTGCCAGCTCAGCACAGACCACTGAAGCTTTCTTT
CASSAQTTEAFF
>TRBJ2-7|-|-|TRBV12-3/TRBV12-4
TGTGCCAGCAGTGGGGGGCCGGCCAACTACGAGCAGTACTTC
CASSGGPANYEQYF
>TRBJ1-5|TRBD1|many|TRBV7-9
TGTGCCAGCAGCCCCACAGGGGACCGCCAGCCCCAGCATTTT
CASSPTGDRQPQHF
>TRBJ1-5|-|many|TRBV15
TGTGCCACCACCGCCGGAGAACGGCAACAGCCCCAGCATTTT
CATTAGERQQPQHF
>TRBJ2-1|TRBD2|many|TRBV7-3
TGTGCCAGCAGTCTCGGACTAGCGGAAGACAATGAGCAGTTCTTC
CASSLGLAEDNEQFF